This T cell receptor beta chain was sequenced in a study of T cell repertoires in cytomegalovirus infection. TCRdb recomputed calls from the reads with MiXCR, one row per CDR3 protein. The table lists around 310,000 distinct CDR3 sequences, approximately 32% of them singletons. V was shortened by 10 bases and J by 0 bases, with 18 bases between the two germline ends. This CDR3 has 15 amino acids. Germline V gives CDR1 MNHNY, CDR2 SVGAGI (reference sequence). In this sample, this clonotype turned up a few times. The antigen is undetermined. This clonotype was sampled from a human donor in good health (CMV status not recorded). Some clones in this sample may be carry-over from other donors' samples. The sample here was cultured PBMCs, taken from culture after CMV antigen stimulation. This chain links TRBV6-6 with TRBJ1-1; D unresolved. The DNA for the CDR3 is TGTGCCACTTTCCCTTACGGGCTGATGAACACTGAAGCTTTCTTT. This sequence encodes CATFPYGLMNTEAFF.